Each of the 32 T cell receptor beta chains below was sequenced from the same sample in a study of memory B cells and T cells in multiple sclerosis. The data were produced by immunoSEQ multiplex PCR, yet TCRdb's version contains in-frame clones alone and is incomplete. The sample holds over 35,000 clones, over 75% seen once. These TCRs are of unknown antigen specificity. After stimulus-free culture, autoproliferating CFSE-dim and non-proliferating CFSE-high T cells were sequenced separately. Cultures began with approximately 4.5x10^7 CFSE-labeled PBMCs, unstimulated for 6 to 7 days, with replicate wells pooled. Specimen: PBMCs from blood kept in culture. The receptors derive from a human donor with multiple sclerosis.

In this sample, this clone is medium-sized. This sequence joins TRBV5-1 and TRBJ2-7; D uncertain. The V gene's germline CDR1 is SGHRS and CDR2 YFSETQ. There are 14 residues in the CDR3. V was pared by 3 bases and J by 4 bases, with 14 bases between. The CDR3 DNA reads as TGCGCCAGCAGCTCGGACCCCTCAGAATACGAGCAGTACTTC. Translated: CASSSDPSEYEQYF.

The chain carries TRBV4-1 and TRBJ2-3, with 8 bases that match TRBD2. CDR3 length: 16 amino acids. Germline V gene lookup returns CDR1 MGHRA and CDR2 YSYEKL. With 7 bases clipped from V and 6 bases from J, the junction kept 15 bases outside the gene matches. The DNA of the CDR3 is TGCGCCAGCACCCGAGCAAAGAGCGGGGGAGGGGATACGCAGTATTTT. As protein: CASTRAKSGGGDTQYF.

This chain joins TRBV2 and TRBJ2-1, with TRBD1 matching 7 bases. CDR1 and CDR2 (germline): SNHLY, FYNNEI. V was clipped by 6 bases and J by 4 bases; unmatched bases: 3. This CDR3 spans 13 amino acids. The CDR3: CASSRGLYNEQFF. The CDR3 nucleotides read TGTGCCAGCAGCAGGGGGTTATACAATGAGCAGTTCTTC. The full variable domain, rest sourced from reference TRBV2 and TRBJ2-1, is EPEVTQTPSHQVTQMGQEVILRCVPISNHLYFYWYRQILGQKVEFLVSFYNNEISEKSEIFDDQFSVERPDGSNFTLKIRSTKLEDSAMYFCASSRGLYNEQFFGPGTRLTVL.

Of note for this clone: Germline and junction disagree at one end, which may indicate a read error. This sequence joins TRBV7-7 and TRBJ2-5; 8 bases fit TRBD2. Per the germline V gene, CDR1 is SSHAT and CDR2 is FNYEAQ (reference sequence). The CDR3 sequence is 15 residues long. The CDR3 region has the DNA TGTGCTAGCAGCTCATTCGGGGGGGCCGGGGAGACCCAGTACTTC. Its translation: CASSSFGGAGETQYF.

CDR3 sequence reads: CASSFLAGHSNEQFF. In nucleotides, the CDR3 is TGTGCCAGCAGTTTCCTAGCGGGCCATTCCAATGAGCAGTTCTTC. The chain recombines TRBV6-6 with TRBJ2-1, with TRBD2 matching over 8 bases. V dropped 4 bases and J dropped 6; count of bases not matched to a gene: 8. The CDR3 covers 15 residues. In germline, CDR1 is MNHNY, CDR2 SVGAGI (reference sequence).

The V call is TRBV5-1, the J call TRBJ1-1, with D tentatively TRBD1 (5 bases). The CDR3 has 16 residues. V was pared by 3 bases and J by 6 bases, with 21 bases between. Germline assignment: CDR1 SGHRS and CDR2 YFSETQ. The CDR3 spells CASSSVGGLVFSEAFF. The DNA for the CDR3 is TGCGCCAGCAGCTCGGTGGGGGGTTTGGTTTTCTCTGAAGCTTTCTTT.

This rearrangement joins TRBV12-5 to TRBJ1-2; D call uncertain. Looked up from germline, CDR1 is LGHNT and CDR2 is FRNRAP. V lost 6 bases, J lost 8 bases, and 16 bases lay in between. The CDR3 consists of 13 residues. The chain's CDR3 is CASGIGPSRGYTF. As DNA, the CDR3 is TGTGCTAGTGGGATAGGCCCTTCACGAGGCTACACCTTC.

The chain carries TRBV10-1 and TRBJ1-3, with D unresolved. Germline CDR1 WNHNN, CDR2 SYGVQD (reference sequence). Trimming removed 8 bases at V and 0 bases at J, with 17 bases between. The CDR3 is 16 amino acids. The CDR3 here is CASGIGTSVSGNTIYF. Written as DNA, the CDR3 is TGCGCCAGCGGCATAGGAACTTCGGTCTCTGGAAACACCATATATTTT.

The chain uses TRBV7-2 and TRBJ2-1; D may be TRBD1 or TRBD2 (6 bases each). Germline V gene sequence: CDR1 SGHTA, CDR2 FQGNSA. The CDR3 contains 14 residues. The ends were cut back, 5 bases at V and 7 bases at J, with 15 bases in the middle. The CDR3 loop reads CASSPSWRGNEQFF. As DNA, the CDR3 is TGTGCCAGCAGCCCTAGCTGGAGGGGGAATGAGCAGTTCTTC.

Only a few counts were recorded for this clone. The CDR3 sequence: CASSSRDREGVGGGYTF. DNA for the CDR3: TGCGCCAGCAGCTCCCGGGACAGGGAGGGCGTAGGAGGTGGCTACACCTTC. The chain joins TRBV4-1 to TRBJ1-2; 9 bases fit TRBD1. In germline, CDR1 is MGHRA, CDR2 YSYEKL. There are 17 residues in the CDR3. Trimming took 5 bases from V and 7 from J; bases not matched to a gene: 17.

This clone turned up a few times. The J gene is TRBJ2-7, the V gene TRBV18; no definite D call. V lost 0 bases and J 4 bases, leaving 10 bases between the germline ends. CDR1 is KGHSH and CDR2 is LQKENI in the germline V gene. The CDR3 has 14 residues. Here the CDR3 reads CASSPPGFLYEQYF. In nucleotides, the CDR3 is TGTGCCAGCTCACCACCGGGGTTCCTATACGAGCAGTACTTC. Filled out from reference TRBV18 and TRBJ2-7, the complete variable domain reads NAGVMQNPRHLVRRRGQEARLRCSPMKGHSHVYWYRQLPEEGLKFMVYLQKENIIDESGMPKERFSAEFPKEGPSILRIQQVVRGDSAAYFCASSPPGFLYEQYFGPGTRLTVT.

Here the CDR3 DNA reads TGTGCCAGCAGTTACTCAAGGGGTTACAATGAGCAGTTCTTC. This gives the protein CASSYSRGYNEQFF. The chain employs TRBV6-6 and TRBJ2-1; D is possibly TRBD1 (5 bases). With 0 bases removed from V and 4 bases from J, the gap between germline ends came to 7 bases. CDR3 length: 14 amino acids. The germline gives CDR1 MNHNY, CDR2 SVGAGI (reference sequence).

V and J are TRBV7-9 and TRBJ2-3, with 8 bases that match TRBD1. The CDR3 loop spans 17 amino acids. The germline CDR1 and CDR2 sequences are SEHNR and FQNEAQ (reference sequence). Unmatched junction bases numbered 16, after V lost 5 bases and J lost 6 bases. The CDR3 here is CASSHTFDRGIGDTQYF. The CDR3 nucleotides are TGTGCCAGCAGCCACACATTTGACAGGGGAATAGGGGATACGCAGTATTTT.

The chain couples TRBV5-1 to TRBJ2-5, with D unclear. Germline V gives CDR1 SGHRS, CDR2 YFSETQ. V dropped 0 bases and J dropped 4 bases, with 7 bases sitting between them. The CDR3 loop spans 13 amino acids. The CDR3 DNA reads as TGCGCCAGCAGCTTGGCCTCCAGAGAGACCCAGTACTTC. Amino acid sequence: CASSLASRETQYF.

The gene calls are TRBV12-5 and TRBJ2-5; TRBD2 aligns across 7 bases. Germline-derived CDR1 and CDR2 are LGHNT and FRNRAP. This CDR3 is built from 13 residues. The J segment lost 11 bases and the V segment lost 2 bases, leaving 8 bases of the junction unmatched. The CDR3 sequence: CASGLLPAGLQYF. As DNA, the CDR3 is TGTGCTAGTGGTTTGCTACCAGCGGGATTACAGTACTTC. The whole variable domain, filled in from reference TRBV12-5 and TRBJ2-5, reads DARVTQTPRHKVTEMGQEVTMRCQPILGHNTVFWYRQTMMQGLELLAYFRNRAPLDDSGMPKDRFSAEMPDATLATLKIQPSEPRDSAVYFCASGLLPAGLQYFGPGTRLLVL.

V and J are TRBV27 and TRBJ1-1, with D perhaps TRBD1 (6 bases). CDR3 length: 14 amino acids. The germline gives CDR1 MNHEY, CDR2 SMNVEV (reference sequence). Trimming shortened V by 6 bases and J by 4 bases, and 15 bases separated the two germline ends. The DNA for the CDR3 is TGTGCCAGCAGCCCTTCGGGAGGGGGCACTGAAGCTTTCTTT. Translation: CASSPSGGGTEAFF.

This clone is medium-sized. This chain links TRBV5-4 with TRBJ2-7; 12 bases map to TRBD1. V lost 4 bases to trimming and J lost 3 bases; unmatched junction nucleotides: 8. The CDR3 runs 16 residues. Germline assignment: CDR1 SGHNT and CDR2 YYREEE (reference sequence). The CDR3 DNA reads TGTGCCAGCAGCACCCACGGGACAGGGGGCGGCTACGAGCAGTACTTC. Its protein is CASSTHGTGGGYEQYF.

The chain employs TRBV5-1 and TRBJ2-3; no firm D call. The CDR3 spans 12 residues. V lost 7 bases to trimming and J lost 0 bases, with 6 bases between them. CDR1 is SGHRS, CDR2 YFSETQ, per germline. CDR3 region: CASAGSTDTQYF. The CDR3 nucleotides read TGCGCCAGCGCTGGTAGCACAGATACGCAGTATTTT. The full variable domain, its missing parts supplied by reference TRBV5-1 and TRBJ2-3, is KAGVTQTPRYLIKTRGQQVTLSCSPISGHRSVSWYQQTPGQGLQFLFEYFSETQRNKGNFPGRFSGRQFSNSRSEMNVSTLELGDSALYLCASAGSTDTQYFGPGTRLTVL.

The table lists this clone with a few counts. CDR3 sequence: CATRRSGLINSPLHF. In DNA form, the CDR3 reads TGTGCCACCCGGCGCTCGGGGCTAATTAATTCACCCCTCCACTTT. The J gene is TRBJ1-6, the V gene TRBV21-1. TRBV21-1 is a listed pseudogene. CDR3 length equals 15 residues.

CDR3 region: CSAIITEAFF. The CDR3 DNA reads as TGCAGTGCCATAATCACTGAAGCTTTCTTT. This chain uses TRBV20-1 with TRBJ1-1, with D uncertain. V was trimmed by 6 bases and J by 4 bases, leaving 6 bases between them. Germline values: CDR1 DFQATT, CDR2 SNEGSKA (reference sequence). CDR3 length: 10 amino acids.

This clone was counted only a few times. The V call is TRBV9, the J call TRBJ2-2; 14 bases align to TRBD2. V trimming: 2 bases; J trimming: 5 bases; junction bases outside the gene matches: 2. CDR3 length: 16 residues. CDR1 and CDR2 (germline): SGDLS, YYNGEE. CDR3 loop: CASSVRLAGGTGELFF. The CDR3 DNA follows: TGTGCCAGCAGCGTTAGACTAGCGGGGGGGACCGGGGAGCTGTTTTTT.

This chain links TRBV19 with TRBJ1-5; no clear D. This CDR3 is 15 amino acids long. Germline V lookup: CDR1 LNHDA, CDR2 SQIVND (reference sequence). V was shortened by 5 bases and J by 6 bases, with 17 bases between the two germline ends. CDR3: CASSDGSTRGQPQHF. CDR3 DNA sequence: TGTGCCAGTAGTGACGGTTCGACGCGGGGTCAGCCCCAGCATTTT.

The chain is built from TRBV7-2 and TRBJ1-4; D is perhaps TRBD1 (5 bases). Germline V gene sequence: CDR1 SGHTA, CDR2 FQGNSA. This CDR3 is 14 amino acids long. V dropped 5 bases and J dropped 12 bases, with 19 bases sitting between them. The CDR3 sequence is CASSPHGLLGELFF. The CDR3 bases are TGTGCCAGCAGCCCCCACGGCCTCCTAGGGGAACTGTTTTTT.

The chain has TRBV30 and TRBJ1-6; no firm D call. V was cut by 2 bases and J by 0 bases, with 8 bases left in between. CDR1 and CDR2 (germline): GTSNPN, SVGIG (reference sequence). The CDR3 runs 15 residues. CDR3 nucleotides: TGTGCCTGGAGTCTACAGCTCTCCTATAATTCACCCCTCCACTTT. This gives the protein CAWSLQLSYNSPLHF.

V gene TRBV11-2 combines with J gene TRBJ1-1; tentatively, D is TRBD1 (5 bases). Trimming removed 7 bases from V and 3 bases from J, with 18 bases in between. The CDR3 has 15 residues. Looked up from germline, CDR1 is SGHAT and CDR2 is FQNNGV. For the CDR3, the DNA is TGTGCCAGCACCCAGGGATGGGGATTTGACACTGAAGCTTTCTTT. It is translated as CASTQGWGFDTEAFF.

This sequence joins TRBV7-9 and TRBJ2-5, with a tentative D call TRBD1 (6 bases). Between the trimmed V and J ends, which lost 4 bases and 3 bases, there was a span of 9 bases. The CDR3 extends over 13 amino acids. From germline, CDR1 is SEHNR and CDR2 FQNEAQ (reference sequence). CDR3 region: CASSSWTEETQYF. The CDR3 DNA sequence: TGTGCCAGCAGCTCCTGGACAGAAGAGACCCAGTACTTC.

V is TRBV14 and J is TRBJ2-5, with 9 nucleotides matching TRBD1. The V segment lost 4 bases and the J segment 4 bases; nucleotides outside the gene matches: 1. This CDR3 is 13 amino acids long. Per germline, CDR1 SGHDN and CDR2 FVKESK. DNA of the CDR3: TGTGCCAGCAGCCGGGGACAGGGAGAGACCCAGTACTTC. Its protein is CASSRGQGETQYF.

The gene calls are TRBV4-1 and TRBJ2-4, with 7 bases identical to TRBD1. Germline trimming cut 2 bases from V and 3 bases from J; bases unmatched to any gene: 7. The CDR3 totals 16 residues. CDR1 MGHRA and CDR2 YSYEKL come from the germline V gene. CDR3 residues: CASSQTGQPYKNIQYF. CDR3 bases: TGCGCCAGCAGCCAAACGGGACAGCCTTACAAAAACATTCAGTACTTC.

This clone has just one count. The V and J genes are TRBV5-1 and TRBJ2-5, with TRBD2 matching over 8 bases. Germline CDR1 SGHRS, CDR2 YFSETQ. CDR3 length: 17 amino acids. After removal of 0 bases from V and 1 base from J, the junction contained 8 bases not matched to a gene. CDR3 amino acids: CASSLAVIAGSQETQYF. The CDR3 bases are TGCGCCAGCAGCTTGGCCGTAATAGCGGGGAGCCAAGAGACCCAGTACTTC.

The CDR3 loop reads CASRMDRGLSTGELFF. The DNA of the CDR3 is TGTGCCAGCAGAATGGACAGGGGGCTTAGCACCGGGGAGCTGTTTTTT. The gene calls are TRBV7-2 and TRBJ2-2; TRBD1 agrees at 11 bases. The J segment lost 4 bases and the V segment lost 6 bases, leaving 7 bases of the junction unmatched. Germline values: CDR1 SGHTA, CDR2 FQGNSA. This CDR3 is built from 16 residues.

CDR3 region: CAWNERATNEKLFF. The CDR3 DNA reads as TGTGCCTGGAACGAAAGGGCGACTAATGAAAAACTGTTTTTT. The rearrangement uses TRBV30 and TRBJ1-4, with no clear D. CDR3 length: 14 amino acids. Trimming stripped 4 bases from V and 2 bases from J, with 11 bases between. Germline V CDR1 and CDR2: GTSNPN, SVGIG (reference sequence).

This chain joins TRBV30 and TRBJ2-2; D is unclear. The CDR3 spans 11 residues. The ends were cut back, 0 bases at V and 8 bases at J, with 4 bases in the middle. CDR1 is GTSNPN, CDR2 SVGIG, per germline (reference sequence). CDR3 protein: CAWSVLGELFF. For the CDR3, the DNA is TGTGCCTGGAGTGTACTAGGGGAGCTGTTTTTT.